This T cell receptor beta chain was sequenced for a study of blood T cells in healthy people across ages. Study-wide results and caveats: Observed TCR beta diversity per million T cells went down as age went up. This fall followed a roughly linear course with age.

As to this clonotype: Its matching antigen is unknown.

CDR3 size: 12 residues. V lost 6 bases, J lost 5 bases, and 9 bases lay in between. All donors came from Russia, were Caucasian and healthy, and spanned ages about 6 to 90. Sample-barcoded 5' priming and a J-beta primer mix drove a second PCR of roughly 6 to 12 cycles. MiXCR, applied by TCRdb to the 5' RACE reads, yields one record per CDR3 protein. The sample lists some 670,000 distinct CDR3 sequences, approximately 52% seen once, with roughly 13% in the top ten. The rearrangement joins TRBV12-3 or TRBV12-4 to TRBJ2-3; no reliable D call. The sequencing sample was made of blood. The source is a woman aged 80 or over in good health. The CDR3 bases are TGTGCCAGCAGATTATTCGGAGATACGCAGTATTTT. It translates to CASRLFGDTQYF.